The 13 T cell receptor beta chains reported below all come from one sample, sequenced in a study of early T cells in non-severe SARS-CoV-2 infection. TCRdb analysed the 5' RACE reads with MiXCR anew, one entry per CDR3 protein. The data contain about 110,000 distinct CDR3 sequences, about 12% of them seen just once; the ten biggest clones take up 3% to 3.5%. The sample consisted of whole blood. Receptors originate from an adult who was a healthcare worker with PCR-confirmed SARS-CoV-2 infection or an uninfected control (not recorded which).

This clonotype turned up a few times. The chain has TRBV3-1 and TRBJ1-1; the D is unclear. CDR3 size: 16 residues. With 1 base removed from V and 4 bases from J, the gap between germline ends came to 16 bases. CDR1 is LGHDT, CDR2 YNNKEL, per germline (reference sequence). CDR3 amino acids: CASSQVGRGIGTEAFF. The CDR3 region has the DNA TGTGCCAGCAGCCAAGTCGGTCGGGGAATTGGCACTGAAGCTTTCTTT.

The gene calls are TRBV7-8 and TRBJ2-7; 10 bases agree with TRBD1. The trim removed 8 bases at V and 2 bases at J, leaving 6 bases unmatched. This CDR3 spans 14 amino acids. The germline gives CDR1 SGHVS, CDR2 FQNEAQ. CDR3 bases: TGTGCCAGCGGCCCTGGACAGGGGGCCTACGAGCAGTACTTC. Protein sequence: CASGPGQGAYEQYF.

This clonotype was recorded at least ten times. The rearrangement joins TRBV11-3 to TRBJ2-7; 12 bases match TRBD1. V was clipped by 5 bases and J by 5 bases; unmatched bases: 7. Germline V gives CDR1 SGHNT, CDR2 YENEEA. This CDR3 is 15 amino acids long. CDR3 DNA: TGTGCCAGCAGCGGCCGGGACAGGGGGCCCCACGAGCAGTACTTC. Protein product: CASSGRDRGPHEQYF. Full variable domain (rest looked up from reference TRBV11-3 and TRBJ2-7): EAGVVQSPRYKIIEKKQPVAFWCNPISGHNTLYWYLQNLGQGPELLIRYENEEAVDDSQLPKDRFSAERLKGVDSTLKIQPAELGDSAVYLCASSGRDRGPHEQYFGPGTRLTVT.

The table lists this clonotype with many counts. The chain is built from TRBV5-6 and TRBJ2-2; D remains ambiguous. Per germline, CDR1 SGHDT and CDR2 YYEEEE. Deletions cut 4 bases from V and 6 bases from J, with 4 bases between. The CDR3 length is 11 residues. The CDR3 sequence: CASSVAGELFF. CDR3 in DNA: TGTGCCAGCAGCGTTGCCGGGGAGCTGTTTTTT.

This clonotype was observed at least ten times. V is TRBV19 and J is TRBJ1-5, with D maybe TRBD1 (5 bases). Germline lookup yields CDR1 LNHDA and CDR2 SQIVND (reference sequence). The CDR3 runs to 15 residues. The germline V and J ends were trimmed by 6 bases and 1 base, with 13 bases remaining between them. The CDR3 bases are TGTGCCAGTAGCCCTCTCGAGGGGAGCAATCAGCCCCAGCATTTT. It is translated as CASSPLEGSNQPQHF.

This clonotype was picked up many times. The CDR3 nucleotides are TGCAGTGCAATGGACGTTAACACCGGGGAGCTGTTTTTT. Translated, it gives CSAMDVNTGELFF. The rearrangement uses TRBV20-1 and TRBJ2-2, with D unclear. Germline CDR1 DFQATT, CDR2 SNEGSKA (reference sequence). V lost 6 bases and J lost 2, with 10 bases in between. The CDR3 runs 13 residues.

This clonotype was seen only a few times. The chain couples TRBV12-5 to TRBJ2-5; 8 bases match TRBD1. The CDR3 contains 15 residues. CDR1 and CDR2 (germline): LGHNT, FRNRAP. Unmatched junction bases numbered 7, after V lost 4 bases and J lost 3 bases. The CDR3 here is CASGSKTGVEETQYF. DNA for the CDR3: TGTGCTAGTGGTTCGAAGACAGGGGTTGAAGAGACCCAGTACTTC. Full variable domain (rest looked up from reference TRBV12-5 and TRBJ2-5): DARVTQTPRHKVTEMGQEVTMRCQPILGHNTVFWYRQTMMQGLELLAYFRNRAPLDDSGMPKDRFSAEMPDATLATLKIQPSEPRDSAVYFCASGSKTGVEETQYFGPGTRLLVL.

This clonotype was seen at least ten times. The chain joins TRBV20-1 to TRBJ2-2, with 8 bases that match TRBD2. The V gene end was trimmed by 1 base and the J gene end by 6 bases; junction bases not matched to a gene: 7. There are 15 residues in the CDR3. Germline V gene lookup returns CDR1 DFQATT and CDR2 SNEGSKA (reference sequence). For the CDR3, the DNA is TGCAGTGCTAGAGCCGTCAGCGGGAGCGCCGGGGAGCTGTTTTTT. Its protein product is CSARAVSGSAGELFF.

This chain uses TRBV14 with TRBJ1-2; the D is unclear. Germline-derived CDR1 and CDR2 are SGHDN and FVKESK. CDR3 size: 13 residues. V gave up 4 bases and J gave up 7 bases, with 13 bases separating them. The CDR3 DNA reads TGTGCCAGCAGCCCTTTGGAAGGTTTTGGCTACACCTTC. Its protein is CASSPLEGFGYTF.

A few counts support this clonotype. The chain uses TRBV24-1 and TRBJ2-7; no firm D call. The CDR3 length is 11 residues. CDR1 is KGHDR and CDR2 is SFDVKD in the germline V gene. Trimming removed 3 bases from V and 3 bases from J, with 2 bases in between. CDR3 residues: CATSDNYEQYF. The DNA of the CDR3 is TGTGCCACCAGTGATAACTACGAGCAGTACTTC.

This clonotype was counted many times. The chain has TRBV5-1 and TRBJ1-2; 7 nucleotides align to TRBD1. Germline V gene data show CDR1 as SGHRS and CDR2 as YFSETQ. The junction had 9 bases not matched to a gene; V was cut back by 2 bases and J by 8 bases. This CDR3 spans 14 amino acids. This CDR3 is CASSFLDLGQGYTF. The CDR3 DNA follows: TGCGCCAGCAGCTTCCTGGACCTGGGACAGGGCTACACCTTC.

Concerning this clonotype: An end of the junction differs from the germline gene, which may be a read error. The rearrangement joins TRBV28 to TRBJ1-6, with D hard to call. Germline CDR1 is MDHEN and CDR2 is SYDVKM. There are 15 residues in the CDR3. The chain's CDR3 is CACSLPGSDNSPLHF. The DNA of the CDR3 is TGTGCCTGCAGTTTGCCAGGTTCCGACAATTCACCCCTCCACTTT. Variable domain in full (rest from reference TRBV28 and TRBJ1-6): DVKVTQSSRYLVKRTGEKVFLECVQDMDHENMFWYRQDPGLGLRLIYFSYDVKMKEKGDIPEGYSVSREKKERFSLILESASTNQTSMYLCACSLPGSDNSPLHFGNGTRLTVT.

There are many counts of this clonotype. The rearrangement joins TRBV18 to TRBJ2-2; the D is unclear. The germline V and J ends were trimmed by 1 base and 2 bases, with 8 bases remaining between them. Germline loops: CDR1 KGHSH, CDR2 LQKENI. The CDR3 has 15 residues. The CDR3 is CASSPRAGNTGELFF. The CDR3 DNA reads TGTGCCAGCTCACCACGGGCAGGAAACACCGGGGAGCTGTTTTTT.